This TCR beta chain was obtained from a study of cytotoxic CD8 clonotypes in ibrutinib-treated CLL. General study results and limits: Higher clonality was seen at ibrutinib response and a return toward baseline at progression. Public clonotypes occurred uncommonly; on treatment, they contracted or remained stable.

A 1 in 200,000 to 1 in 1 million T cell depth was the sequencing target. Sequencing used immunoSEQ multiplex PCR; TCRdb keeps in-frame clones, though not all of them. The sample includes over 75,000 clones, around 80% of them seen just once. This clone showed up just a few times. As yet, its antigen is unknown. The sample was PBMCs, taken after 12 months of ibrutinib treatment. The source is a human donor with chronic lymphocytic leukemia.

The CDR3 sequence is CAWIGQGVAEAFF. In DNA form, the CDR3 reads TGTGCCTGGATTGGGCAGGGAGTAGCTGAAGCTTTCTTT. This chain connects TRBV30 to TRBJ1-1, with D possibly TRBD1 on 5 matching bases. V shed 4 bases and J shed 6 bases, with 15 bases lying between them. The length of the CDR3 is 13 residues. Germline lookup yields CDR1 GTSNPN and CDR2 SVGIG (reference sequence).